This is a list of T cell receptor beta chains from one sample in a study of CD8 T cells in ankylosing spondylitis. Each CDR3 protein gets one entry after TCRdb re-called the 5' RACE reads with MiXCR. The sample contains some 700,000 distinct CDR3 sequences, under 20% of which appear only once. The specimen was blood, either unsorted or a sorted T cell fraction (not recorded which). The receptors come from a male donor with ankylosing spondylitis. The CDR3 runs from the conserved cysteine through the conserved F or W. The D gene is left open where the match is weak. The size entry is marked missing in some rows and otherwise reads once, few, many or a size class.

size: NA
V: TRBV10-3
D: NA
J: TRBJ1-4
CDR3: CAISEEGRAEKLFF
DNA: TGTGCCATCAGTGAAGAGGGTAGGGCAGAAAAACTGTTTTTT

size: few
V: TRBV3-1
D: TRBD2
J: TRBJ2-1
CDR3: CASSPRRTSGGYDEQFF
DNA: TGTGCCAGCAGCCCCCGAAGGACTAGCGGGGGGTACGATGAGCAGTTCTTC

size: NA
V: TRBV5-4
D: NA
J: TRBJ2-5
CDR3: CASSPDNQETQYF
DNA: TGTGCCAGCAGCCCGGACAACCAAGAGACCCAGTACTTC

size: NA
V: TRBV12-5
D: NA
J: TRBJ1-5
CDR3: CASGFTGSTQPQHF
DNA: TGTGCTAGTGGTTTTACAGGTTCCACTCAGCCCCAGCATTTT

size: NA
V: TRBV5-1
D: NA
J: TRBJ1-1
CDR3: CASSLVDSTEAFF
DNA: TGCGCCAGCAGCCTGGTCGATAGTACTGAAGCTTTCTTT

size: NA
V: TRBV5-1
D: NA
J: TRBJ1-2
CDR3: CASSYSTANYGYTF
DNA: TGCGCCAGCAGCTACAGCACAGCTAACTATGGCTACACCTTC

size: few
V: TRBV7-2
D: NA
J: TRBJ2-2
CDR3: CASSLAGRGSGNAGELFF
DNA: TGTGCCAGCAGCTTAGCGGGGAGGGGGTCGGGGAACGCCGGGGAGCTGTTTTTT

size: NA
V: TRBV7-9
D: NA
J: TRBJ2-7
CDR3: CASSSTRMFYEQYF
DNA: TGTGCCAGCAGCTCCACTAGGATGTTCTACGAGCAGTACTTC

size: NA
V: TRBV15
D: TRBD1
J: TRBJ2-6
CDR3: CATSDNRGSGANVLTF
DNA: TGTGCCACCAGCGACAACAGGGGCTCTGGGGCCAACGTCCTGACTTTC

size: many
V: TRBV6-5
D: NA
J: TRBJ1-1
CDR3: CASSYMGRESGEAFF
DNA: TGTGCCAGCAGTTACATGGGCAGAGAATCAGGTGAAGCTTTCTTT

size: few
V: TRBV7-2
D: NA
J: TRBJ1-5
CDR3: CASSINRDQPQHF
DNA: TGTGCCAGCAGCATTAACAGGGATCAGCCCCAGCATTTT

size: NA
V: TRBV4-1
D: NA
J: TRBJ1-4
CDR3: CASSQGPEEGEKLFF
DNA: TGCGCCAGCAGCCAAGGCCCGGAAGAGGGCGAAAAACTGTTTTTT

size: many
V: TRBV5-6
D: TRBD1
J: TRBJ1-1
CDR3: CASSHQGQRNTEAFF
DNA: TGTGCCAGCAGCCATCAGGGACAGCGGAACACTGAAGCTTTCTTT

size: NA
V: TRBV28
D: NA
J: TRBJ2-7
CDR3: CASSRPGVSYEQYF
DNA: TGTGCCAGCAGTCGTCCGGGAGTCTCCTACGAGCAGTACTTC

size: few
V: TRBV20-1
D: NA
J: TRBJ1-6
CDR3: CSARDNGAVNSPLHF
DNA: TGCAGTGCTAGAGATAATGGGGCTGTCAATTCACCCCTCCACTTT

size: NA
V: TRBV9
D: NA
J: TRBJ2-7
CDR3: CASSPPSGANEQYF
DNA: TGTGCCAGCAGCCCCCCATCAGGGGCCAACGAGCAGTACTTC

size: NA
V: TRBV10-2
D: NA
J: TRBJ1-5
CDR3: CASSDMGASQPQHF
DNA: TGCGCCAGCAGTGACATGGGGGCGAGTCAGCCCCAGCATTTT

size: NA
V: TRBV20-1
D: NA
J: TRBJ2-1
CDR3: CSATTRLADEQFF
DNA: TGCAGTGCTACTACTAGGTTAGCGGATGAGCAGTTCTTC

size: few
V: TRBV5-1
D: NA
J: TRBJ2-2
CDR3: CASSSSRGPSITGELFF
DNA: TGCGCCAGCAGCTCCTCGAGGGGCCCGAGTATCACCGGGGAGCTGTTTTTT

size: few
V: TRBV6-1
D: NA
J: TRBJ2-2
CDR3: CASTTHWGGNTGELFF
DNA: TGTGCCAGCACCACACACTGGGGTGGGAACACCGGGGAGCTGTTTTTT

size: few
V: TRBV5-4
D: TRBD1
J: TRBJ2-7
CDR3: CASSSGQDEQYF
DNA: TGTGCCAGCAGCTCCGGACAGGACGAGCAGTACTTC

size: NA
V: TRBV28
D: NA
J: TRBJ2-1
CDR3: CASTPLLDYNEQFF
DNA: TGTGCCAGCACCCCCCTCCTAGACTACAATGAGCAGTTCTTC

size: few
V: TRBV20-1
D: TRBD2
J: TRBJ2-1
CDR3: CSATGLAATNEQFF
DNA: TGCAGTGCTACGGGACTAGCGGCCACCAATGAGCAGTTCTTC

size: many
V: TRBV11-2
D: TRBD1
J: TRBJ2-7
CDR3: CASSLSPDRAAYEQYF
DNA: TGTGCCAGCAGCTTATCCCCGGACAGGGCCGCCTACGAGCAGTACTTC

size: NA
V: TRBV12-3/TRBV12-4
D: NA
J: TRBJ2-3
CDR3: CASSLLLSTDTQYF
DNA: TGTGCCAGCAGTTTATTGCTTAGCACAGATACGCAGTATTTT

size: NA
V: TRBV11-2
D: NA
J: TRBJ2-5
CDR3: CASSPGGGGRQETQYF
DNA: TGTGCCAGCAGCCCGGGTGGCGGGGGCCGACAAGAGACCCAGTACTTC

size: few
V: TRBV5-4
D: TRBD1
J: TRBJ2-3
CDR3: CASSGGQGVSDTQYF
DNA: TGTGCCAGCAGCGGGGGACAGGGGGTGTCAGATACGCAGTATTTT

size: few
V: TRBV30
D: NA
J: TRBJ2-5
CDR3: CAWKQETQYF
DNA: TGTGCCTGGAAACAGGAGACCCAGTACTTC

size: many
V: TRBV12-3/TRBV12-4
D: NA
J: TRBJ2-1
CDR3: CASSFRTTNYNEQFF
DNA: TGTGCCAGCAGTTTCCGGACTACCAACTACAATGAGCAGTTCTTC

size: few
V: TRBV10-3
D: TRBD2
J: TRBJ2-1
CDR3: CAISERGGYNEQFF
DNA: TGTGCCATCAGTGAGCGGGGGGGATACAATGAGCAGTTCTTC

size: few
V: TRBV5-6
D: TRBD1
J: TRBJ1-5
CDR3: CASSSLRQGINQPQHF
DNA: TGTGCCAGCAGCTCACTCCGACAGGGGATCAATCAGCCCCAGCATTTT

size: NA
V: TRBV10-3
D: NA
J: TRBJ1-1
CDR3: CAISGERGNTEAFF
DNA: TGTGCCATCAGTGGAGAAAGGGGGAACACTGAAGCTTTCTTT

size: few
V: TRBV7-2
D: TRBD2
J: TRBJ2-1
CDR3: CASSSRSGGAYNEQFF
DNA: TGTGCCAGCAGCTCCCGGAGCGGGGGGGCCTACAATGAGCAGTTCTTC

size: NA
V: TRBV7-9
D: TRBD1
J: TRBJ1-1
CDR3: CASSLSQGADEAFF
DNA: TGTGCCAGCAGCTTAAGTCAGGGGGCGGATGAAGCTTTCTTT

size: few
V: TRBV5-1
D: TRBD1
J: TRBJ1-1
CDR3: CASRPSGTGGAGYTEAFF
DNA: TGCGCCAGCAGGCCCTCCGGGACAGGGGGCGCGGGGTACACTGAAGCTTTCTTT

size: few
V: TRBV7-3
D: NA
J: TRBJ2-2
CDR3: CASSREQKDYSTGELFF
DNA: TGTGCCAGCAGCCGCGAACAAAAGGACTACTCCACCGGGGAGCTGTTTTTT

size: few
V: TRBV19
D: NA
J: TRBJ2-7
CDR3: CASSRDAYLSEQYF
DNA: TGTGCCAGTAGTAGGGACGCGTACCTCTCCGAGCAGTACTTC

size: NA
V: TRBV5-6
D: TRBD1
J: TRBJ1-3
CDR3: CASSFGQAFVTGNTIYF
DNA: TGTGCCAGCAGCTTTGGACAGGCTTTTGTTACTGGAAACACCATATATTTT

size: few
V: TRBV5-1
D: TRBD2
J: TRBJ2-2
CDR3: CASSLRRLAGGSDGELFF
DNA: TGCGCCAGCAGCTTGAGGCGACTAGCGGGGGGAAGTGACGGGGAGCTGTTTTTT

size: once
V: TRBV11-2
D: NA
J: TRBJ2-7
CDR3: CASSFKAGQPLSSYEQYF
DNA: TGTGCCAGCAGCTTCAAAGCAGGGCAGCCACTAAGCTCCTACGAGCAGTACTTC

size: NA
V: TRBV15
D: NA
J: TRBJ1-4
CDR3: CATSINTRRANEKLFF
DNA: TGTGCCACCAGCATAAATACACGGAGGGCTAATGAAAAACTGTTTTTT

size: few
V: TRBV20-1
D: NA
J: TRBJ1-6
CDR3: CSARDLGTENSPLHF
DNA: TGCAGTGCTAGAGATCTCGGCACGGAAAATTCACCCCTCCACTTT

size: few
V: TRBV4-1
D: TRBD1
J: TRBJ1-6
CDR3: CASSQEGTGSSYNSPLHF
DNA: TGCGCCAGCAGCCAAGAAGGGACAGGGAGCTCCTATAATTCACCCCTCCACTTT